The 11 T cell receptor beta chains given below trace back to one sample, sequenced in a study of immune cell composition in non-small cell lung cancer. Using immunoSEQ multiplex PCR, the repertoire was profiled, and TCRdb retains in-frame clones only, with some absent. The sample includes over a thousand clones, over 65% of them seen just once. Sequenced material: lung tumor tissue. The receptors shown here come from a human donor with non-small cell lung cancer.

This clone was picked up a small number of times. V is TRBV30 and J is TRBJ2-6; D gene unclear. In germline, CDR1 is GTSNPN, CDR2 SVGIG (reference sequence). V was clipped by 0 bases and J by 1 base, with 10 bases between them. The CDR3 extends over 16 amino acids. The CDR3 protein is CAWSVIAVSGANVLTF. CDR3 DNA: TGTGCCTGGAGTGTAATAGCAGTGTCTGGGGCCAACGTCCTGACTTTC.

This chain uses TRBV5-4 with TRBJ1-2; TRBD1 matches 8 bases. With 4 bases clipped from V and 6 bases from J, the junction kept 11 bases outside the gene matches. The CDR3 contains 15 residues. The germline V gene encodes CDR1 SGHNT and CDR2 YYREEE (reference sequence). Written as DNA, the CDR3 is TGTGCCAGCAGCGCTAATCGAGGACAGGGCCATGGCTACACCTTC. Encoded protein: CASSANRGQGHGYTF. Variable domain in full (rest from reference TRBV5-4 and TRBJ1-2): ETGVTQSPTHLIKTRGQQVTLRCSSQSGHNTVSWYQQALGQGPQFIFQYYREEENGRGNFPPRFSGLQFPNYSSELNVNALELDDSALYLCASSANRGQGHGYTFGSGTRLTVV.

This clone occurred a few times. This sequence joins TRBV19 and TRBJ2-7; 10 bases are a match to TRBD1. V lost 5 bases and J lost 3; bases outside the gene matches: 13. The CDR3 contains 17 residues. Germline-derived CDR1 and CDR2 are LNHDA and SQIVND (reference sequence). The CDR3 here is CASSASGTGARGYEQYF. CDR3 DNA: TGTGCCAGTAGTGCTTCGGGGACAGGGGCTCGGGGCTACGAGCAGTACTTC. Supplemented by reference TRBV19 and TRBJ2-7, the full variable domain reads DGGITQSPKYLFRKEGQNVTLSCEQNLNHDAMYWYRQDPGQGLRLIYYSQIVNDFQKGDIAEGYSVSREKKESFPLTVTSAQKNPTAFYLCASSASGTGARGYEQYFGPGTRLTVT.

The J gene is TRBJ2-1, the V gene TRBV7-2; TRBD2 matches 7 bases. Trimming removed 9 bases from V and 7 bases from J; junction bases left unmatched: 15. Per germline, CDR1 SGHTA and CDR2 FQGNSA. This CDR3 is 15 amino acids long. The CDR3 DNA reads TGTGCCAGGCCTCACTTGACTAGCTGGTCGAATGAGCAGTTCTTC. It is translated as CARPHLTSWSNEQFF.

The chain has TRBV6-6 and TRBJ1-5; 7 bases are a match to TRBD1. V shed 5 bases and J 7 bases; nucleotides not matched to a gene: 5. CDR1 MNHNY and CDR2 SVGAGI come from the germline V gene (reference sequence). CDR3 size: 13 residues. CDR3 loop: CASSMGTAQPQHF. CDR3 DNA sequence: TGTGCCAGCAGTATGGGGACAGCCCAGCCCCAGCATTTT.

Judged by abundance, this clone is large. J is TRBJ2-2 and V is TRBV27; TRBD2 agrees at 12 bases. Trimming removed 6 bases from V and 7 bases from J; junction bases left unmatched: 3. Germline CDR1 is MNHEY and CDR2 is SMNVEV (reference sequence). The CDR3 consists of 14 residues. The DNA of the CDR3 is TGTGCCAGCAGGACTAGCGGGAGATTCGGGGAGCTGTTTTTT. Translated: CASRTSGRFGELFF.

The DNA for the CDR3 is TGTGCCAGCAGCTCGACAGTCTCTGGAAACACCATATATTTT. Its protein is CASSSTVSGNTIYF. The gene calls are TRBV7-6 and TRBJ1-3, with D possibly TRBD1 on 5 matching bases. Germline assignment: CDR1 SGHVS and CDR2 FNYEAQ. The CDR3 has 14 amino acids. Trimming removed 4 bases at V and 0 bases at J, with 7 bases between.

The genes are TRBV5-1 and TRBJ1-3; TRBD1 aligns across 7 bases. J gave up 0 bases and V 0 bases, and 3 bases lay outside the gene matches. The CDR3 has 16 residues. Germline V CDR1 and CDR2: SGHRS, YFSETQ. The CDR3 DNA is TGCGCCAGCAGCTTGGCCAGGGGGATCTCTGGAAACACCATATATTTT. It yields the protein CASSLARGISGNTIYF.

This clone was recorded a few times. The chain combines TRBV10-3 with TRBJ2-7, with D tentatively TRBD1 (5 bases). V lost 4 bases, J lost 3 bases, and 16 bases lay in between. This CDR3 region has 15 residues. Germline values: CDR1 ENHRY, CDR2 SYGVKD. Written as DNA, the CDR3 is TGTGCCATCAGTGTTCTCCAAACAGGTAGCTACGAGCAGTACTTC. It translates to CAISVLQTGSYEQYF.

The chain couples TRBV7-9 to TRBJ1-4; D unclear. This CDR3 comprises 15 residues. V was trimmed by 2 bases and J by 5 bases, leaving 12 bases between them. Germline V gene data show CDR1 as SEHNR and CDR2 as FQNEAQ (reference sequence). CDR3: CASSLTGYTNEKLFF. The CDR3 DNA sequence: TGTGCCAGCAGCTTAACGGGGTACACAAATGAAAAACTGTTTTTT.

This clone was seen only a few times. This chain joins TRBV27 and TRBJ1-3; weak D call: TRBD1 (6 bases). The V end was cut by 5 bases, the J end by 0 bases, with 11 bases between. The CDR3 has 15 residues. Germline V gene sequence: CDR1 MNHEY, CDR2 SMNVEV (reference sequence). The CDR3 DNA sequence: TGTGCCAGCAGTGCCACAGGGCTCTCTGGAAACACCATATATTTT. It specifies CASSATGLSGNTIYF.